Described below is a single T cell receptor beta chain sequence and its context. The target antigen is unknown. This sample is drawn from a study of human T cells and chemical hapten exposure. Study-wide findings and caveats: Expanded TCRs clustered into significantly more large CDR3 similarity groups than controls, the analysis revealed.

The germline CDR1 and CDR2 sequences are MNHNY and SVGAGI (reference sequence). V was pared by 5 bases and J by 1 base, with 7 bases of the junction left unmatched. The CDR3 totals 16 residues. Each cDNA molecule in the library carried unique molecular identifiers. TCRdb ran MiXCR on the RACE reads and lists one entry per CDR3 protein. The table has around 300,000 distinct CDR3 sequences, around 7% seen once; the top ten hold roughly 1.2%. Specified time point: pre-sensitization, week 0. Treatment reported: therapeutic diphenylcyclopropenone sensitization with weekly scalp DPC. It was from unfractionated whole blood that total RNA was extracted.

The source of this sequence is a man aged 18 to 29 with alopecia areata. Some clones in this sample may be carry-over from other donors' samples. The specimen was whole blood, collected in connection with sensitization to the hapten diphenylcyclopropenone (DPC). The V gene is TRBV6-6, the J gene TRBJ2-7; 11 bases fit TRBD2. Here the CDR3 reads CASSPLAGGRSYEQYF. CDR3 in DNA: TGTGCCAGCAGTCCTTTAGCGGGGGGGCGTTCCTACGAGCAGTACTTC.